The 17 T cell receptor beta chains presented below share a single source sample, sequenced in a study of metastatic and nonmetastatic thyroid tumors. Before thyroid surgery, none of the patients had received any treatment. TCRdb re-analyzed the PCR reads through MiXCR. The data contain just over 20,000 clones, roughly 36% of them singletons. The source material was tumor tissue. Source of these receptors: a female donor with papillary thyroid cancer or a benign thyroid nodule (not recorded which). Some clones in this sample may be carry-over from other donors' samples.

This chain uses TRBV13 with TRBJ1-6; possibly TRBD1 for D (5 bases). CDR1 is PRHDT, CDR2 FYEKMQ, per germline (reference sequence). The CDR3 sequence is 19 residues long. V lost 5 bases and J lost 8, with 28 bases in between. CDR3 nucleotide sequence: TGTGCCAGCAGCCGAACAAAATCCAGGACACACCCGGTGGATTCACCCCTCCACTTT. It translates to CASSRTKSRTHPVDSPLHF.

CDR3 nucleotides: TGTGCCAGCAGCGTAGCTGGAACAGGGGGCAACGAGCAGTACTTC. It codes for CASSVAGTGGNEQYF. The V call is TRBV9, the J call TRBJ2-7; 9 bases align to TRBD1. Germline V CDR1 and CDR2: SGDLS, YYNGEE. The CDR3 is 15 residues long. V was pared by 0 bases and J by 5 bases, with 6 bases of the junction left unmatched.

This clone was counted only a few times. The chain joins TRBV28 to TRBJ2-7, with TRBD2 matching 9 bases. The junction had 5 bases not matched to a gene; V was cut back by 2 bases and J by 3 bases. The CDR3 runs 15 residues. CDR1 is MDHEN and CDR2 is SYDVKM in the germline V gene. In DNA, the CDR3 is TGTGCCAGCAGTTTAGCTAGCGGGGCGTTCTACGAGCAGTACTTC. Translating gives CASSLASGAFYEQYF.

This clone was counted only a few times. The chain carries TRBV6-2 or TRBV6-3 and TRBJ1-2; maybe TRBD1 (5 bases). The ends were cut back, 2 bases at V and 4 bases at J, with 17 bases in the middle. Looked up from germline, CDR1 is MNHEY and CDR2 is SVGEGT. The CDR3 is made up of 16 amino acids. The CDR3 sequence is CASSYGAERQIYGYTF. The CDR3 coding sequence is TGTGCCAGCAGTTACGGGGCCGAAAGACAGATCTATGGCTACACCTTC.

This chain links TRBV5-1 with TRBJ2-2; D is unclear. V was pared by 5 bases and J by 1 base, with 6 bases between. This CDR3 has 13 amino acids. CDR1 is SGHRS and CDR2 is YFSETQ in the germline V gene. CDR3 nucleotides: TGCGCCAGCAGGATGAGGAACACCGGGGAGCTGTTTTTT. Residues: CASRMRNTGELFF.

The chain links TRBV6-2 or TRBV6-3 to TRBJ2-1, with 11 bases lining up with TRBD2. The CDR3 extends over 16 amino acids. V gave up 2 bases and J gave up 9 bases; unmatched junction bases: 9. Looked up from germline, CDR1 is MNHEY and CDR2 is SVGEGT. DNA of the CDR3: TGTGCCAGCAGTTACCCGCTAGCGGGAGGTGGTGGTGAGCAGTTCTTC. Translation: CASSYPLAGGGGEQFF.

The gene calls are TRBV30 and TRBJ2-7; D gene ambiguous. V gave up 0 bases and J gave up 3 bases, with 15 bases separating them. CDR1 is GTSNPN, CDR2 SVGIG, per germline (reference sequence). The CDR3 totals 15 residues. This chain's CDR3 is CAWSVGYLVDYEQYF. The DNA for the CDR3 is TGTGCCTGGAGTGTCGGCTACCTGGTTGACTACGAGCAGTACTTC. The whole variable domain, filled in from reference TRBV30 and TRBJ2-7, reads SQTIHQWPATLVQPVGSPLSLECTVEGTSNPNLYWYRQAAGRGLQLLFYSVGIGQISSEVPQNLSASRPQDRQFILSSKKLLLSDSGFYLCAWSVGYLVDYEQYFGPGTRLTVT.

In this sample, this clone turned up a few times. The chain carries TRBV6-1 and TRBJ1-5; D ambiguous. The CDR3 length is 15 residues. Germline CDR1 is MNHNS and CDR2 is SASEGT. The ends were cut back, 3 bases at V and 2 bases at J, with 11 bases in the middle. Here the CDR3 DNA reads TGTGCCAGCAGTGAGAGCGCAGGCGGCAATCAGCCCCAGCATTTT. Its protein product is CASSESAGGNQPQHF.

This clone was recorded a few times. V and J are TRBV12-3 or TRBV12-4 and TRBJ2-1; 10 bases map to TRBD2. V was clipped by 7 bases and J by 10 bases; unmatched bases: 7. CDR3 length: 13 residues. DNA for the CDR3: TGTGCCAGCACTACCTTTAGCGGGAGGGAGCAGTTCTTC. Its protein is CASTTFSGREQFF.

CDR3 in amino acids: CASSWTVNEKLFF. The CDR3 DNA reads TGCGCCAGCAGCTGGACGGTCAATGAAAAACTGTTTTTT. V is TRBV5-1 and J is TRBJ1-4, with no clear D. CDR3 length: 13 residues. Germline lookup yields CDR1 SGHRS and CDR2 YFSETQ. Between the trimmed V and J ends, which lost 3 bases and 5 bases, there was a span of 8 bases.

This chain links TRBV10-3 with TRBJ2-1; D remains unclear. This CDR3 contains 13 residues. CDR1 is ENHRY, CDR2 SYGVKD, per germline. Trimming stripped 2 bases from V and 6 bases from J, with 8 bases between. CDR3: CAISEKIGNEQFF. CDR3 coding DNA: TGTGCCATCAGTGAGAAGATTGGCAATGAGCAGTTCTTC.

This chain links TRBV4-1 with TRBJ2-2; D is uncertain. The V end lost 1 base, the J end lost 1 base, and 13 bases lay between the germline ends. Germline CDR1 and CDR2: MGHRA and YSYEKL. There are 17 residues in the CDR3. This chain's CDR3 is CASSQVDMGWNTGELFF. For the CDR3, the DNA is TGCGCCAGCAGCCAAGTAGACATGGGGTGGAACACCGGGGAGCTGTTTTTT.

In this sample, this clone turned up once. The chain has TRBV12-3 or TRBV12-4 and TRBJ2-2; 15 bases agree with TRBD2. This CDR3 comprises 19 residues. V lost 3 bases to trimming and J lost 3 bases; unmatched junction nucleotides: 8. CDR3 region: CASSFSGLAGGRYTGELFF. CDR3 bases: TGTGCCAGCAGTTTCAGTGGACTAGCGGGAGGGCGGTACACCGGGGAGCTGTTTTTT.

CDR3 residues: CASSQAELAGIVYEQYF. CDR3 nucleotides: TGTGCCAGCAGCCAAGCCGAACTAGCGGGAATAGTCTACGAGCAGTACTTC. The J gene is TRBJ2-7, the V gene TRBV4-2; 10 bases map to TRBD2. Unmatched junction bases numbered 9, after V lost 1 base and J lost 3 bases. The CDR3 has 17 residues. CDR1 and CDR2 (germline): LGHNA, YNFKEQ.

The chain recombines TRBV20-1 with TRBJ1-2; D call uncertain. The CDR3 is 11 amino acids. Trimming cost V 5 bases and J 4 bases, with 8 bases left between them. Germline V lookup: CDR1 DFQATT, CDR2 SNEGSKA (reference sequence). The DNA of the CDR3 is TGCAGTGCTCTGGACGGCTATGGCTACACCTTC. It yields the protein CSALDGYGYTF.

The DNA for the CDR3 is TGTGCCAGCAGCCCAGGACAGGGCGCCTATGGCTACACCTTC. Translated: CASSPGQGAYGYTF. The chain employs TRBV7-3 and TRBJ1-2, with TRBD1 matching 8 bases. V was clipped by 5 bases and J by 4 bases; unmatched bases: 6. This CDR3 has 14 residues. Per germline, CDR1 SGHTA and CDR2 FQGTGA.

The chain joins TRBV11-2 to TRBJ2-1; 10 nucleotides match TRBD1. The length of the CDR3 is 15 residues. Per the germline V gene, CDR1 is SGHAT and CDR2 is FQNNGV. Unmatched junction bases numbered 6, after V lost 4 bases and J lost 6 bases. DNA for the CDR3: TGTGCCAGCAGCTCAGGACAGGGGGATTTCAATGAGCAGTTCTTC. This sequence encodes CASSSGQGDFNEQFF. Filled out from reference TRBV11-2 and TRBJ2-1, the complete variable domain reads EAGVAQSPRYKIIEKRQSVAFWCNPISGHATLYWYQQILGQGPKLLIQFQNNGVVDDSQLPKDRFSAERLKGVDSTLKIQPAKLEDSAVYLCASSSGQGDFNEQFFGPGTRLTVL.